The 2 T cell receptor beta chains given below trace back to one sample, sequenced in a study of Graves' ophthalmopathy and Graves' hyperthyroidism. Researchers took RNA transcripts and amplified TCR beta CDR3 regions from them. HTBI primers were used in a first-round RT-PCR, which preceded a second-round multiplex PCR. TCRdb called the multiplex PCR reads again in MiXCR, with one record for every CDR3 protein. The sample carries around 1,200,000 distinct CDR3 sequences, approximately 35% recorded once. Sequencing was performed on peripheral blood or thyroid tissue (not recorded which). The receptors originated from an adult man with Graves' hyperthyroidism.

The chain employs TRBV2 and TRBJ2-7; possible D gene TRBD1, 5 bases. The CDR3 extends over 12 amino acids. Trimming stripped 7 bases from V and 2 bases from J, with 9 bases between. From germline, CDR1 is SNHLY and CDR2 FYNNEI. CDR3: CASKGQTYEQYF. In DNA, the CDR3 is TGTGCCAGCAAGGGGCAGACCTACGAGCAGTACTTC.

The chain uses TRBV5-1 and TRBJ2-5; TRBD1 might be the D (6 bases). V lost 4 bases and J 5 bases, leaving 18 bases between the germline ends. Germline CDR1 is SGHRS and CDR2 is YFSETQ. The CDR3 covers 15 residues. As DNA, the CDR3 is TGCGCCAGCAGCGACGCTCAGGGGTCCGGGGAGACCCAGTACTTC. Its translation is CASSDAQGSGETQYF. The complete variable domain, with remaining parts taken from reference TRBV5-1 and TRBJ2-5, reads KAGVTQTPRYLIKTRGQQVTLSCSPISGHRSVSWYQQTPGQGLQFLFEYFSETQRNKGNFPGRFSGRQFSNSRSEMNVSTLELGDSALYLCASSDAQGSGETQYFGPGTRLLVL.